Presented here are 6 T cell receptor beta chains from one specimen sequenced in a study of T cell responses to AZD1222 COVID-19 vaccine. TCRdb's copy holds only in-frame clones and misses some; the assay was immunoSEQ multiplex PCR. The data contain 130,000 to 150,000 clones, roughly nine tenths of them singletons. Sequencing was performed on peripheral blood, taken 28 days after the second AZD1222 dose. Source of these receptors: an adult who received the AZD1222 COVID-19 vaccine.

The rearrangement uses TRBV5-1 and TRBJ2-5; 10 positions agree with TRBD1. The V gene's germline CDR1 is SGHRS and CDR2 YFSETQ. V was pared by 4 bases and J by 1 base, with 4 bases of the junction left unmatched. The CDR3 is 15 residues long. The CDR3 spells CASSRWTGGQETQYF. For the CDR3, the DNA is TGCGCCAGCAGCCGATGGACAGGGGGCCAAGAGACCCAGTACTTC.

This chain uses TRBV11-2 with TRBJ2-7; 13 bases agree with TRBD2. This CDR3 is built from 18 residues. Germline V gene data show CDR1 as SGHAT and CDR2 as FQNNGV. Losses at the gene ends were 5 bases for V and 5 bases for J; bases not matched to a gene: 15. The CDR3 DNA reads TGTGCCAGCAGCAGAACCGGGACTAGCGGGACCCGGGCGCACGAGCAGTACTTC. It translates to CASSRTGTSGTRAHEQYF. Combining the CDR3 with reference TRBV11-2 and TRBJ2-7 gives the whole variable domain EAGVAQSPRYKIIEKRQSVAFWCNPISGHATLYWYQQILGQGPKLLIQFQNNGVVDDSQLPKDRFSAERLKGVDSTLKIQPAKLEDSAVYLCASSRTGTSGTRAHEQYFGPGTRLTVT.

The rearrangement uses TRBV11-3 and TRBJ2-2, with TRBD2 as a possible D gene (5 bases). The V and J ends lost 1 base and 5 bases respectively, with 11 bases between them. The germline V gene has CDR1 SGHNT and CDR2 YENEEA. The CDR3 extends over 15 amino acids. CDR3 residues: CASSLGRTGTGELFF. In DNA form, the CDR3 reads TGTGCCAGCAGCTTAGGCAGAACGGGAACCGGGGAGCTGTTTTTT.

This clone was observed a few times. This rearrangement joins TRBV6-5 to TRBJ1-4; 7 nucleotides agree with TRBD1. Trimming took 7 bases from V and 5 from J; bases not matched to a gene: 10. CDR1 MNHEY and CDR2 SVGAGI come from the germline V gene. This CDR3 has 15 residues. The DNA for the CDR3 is TGTGCCAGCAACTCACCGTCCAGGGGGAATGAAAAACTGTTTTTT. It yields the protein CASNSPSRGNEKLFF.

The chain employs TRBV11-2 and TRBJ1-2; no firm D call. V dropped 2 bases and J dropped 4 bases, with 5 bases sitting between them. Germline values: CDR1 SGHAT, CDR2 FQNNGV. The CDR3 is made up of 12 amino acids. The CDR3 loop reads CASSLLPYGYTF. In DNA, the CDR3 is TGTGCCAGCAGCTTATTGCCCTATGGCTACACCTTC. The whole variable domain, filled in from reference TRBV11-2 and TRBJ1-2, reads EAGVAQSPRYKIIEKRQSVAFWCNPISGHATLYWYQQILGQGPKLLIQFQNNGVVDDSQLPKDRFSAERLKGVDSTLKIQPAKLEDSAVYLCASSLLPYGYTFGSGTRLTVV.

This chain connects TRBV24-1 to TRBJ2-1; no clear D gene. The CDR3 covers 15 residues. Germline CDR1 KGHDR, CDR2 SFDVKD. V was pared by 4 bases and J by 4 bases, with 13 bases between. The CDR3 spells CATSDISGFYNEQFF. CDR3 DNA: TGTGCCACCAGTGACATATCAGGTTTTTACAATGAGCAGTTCTTC.